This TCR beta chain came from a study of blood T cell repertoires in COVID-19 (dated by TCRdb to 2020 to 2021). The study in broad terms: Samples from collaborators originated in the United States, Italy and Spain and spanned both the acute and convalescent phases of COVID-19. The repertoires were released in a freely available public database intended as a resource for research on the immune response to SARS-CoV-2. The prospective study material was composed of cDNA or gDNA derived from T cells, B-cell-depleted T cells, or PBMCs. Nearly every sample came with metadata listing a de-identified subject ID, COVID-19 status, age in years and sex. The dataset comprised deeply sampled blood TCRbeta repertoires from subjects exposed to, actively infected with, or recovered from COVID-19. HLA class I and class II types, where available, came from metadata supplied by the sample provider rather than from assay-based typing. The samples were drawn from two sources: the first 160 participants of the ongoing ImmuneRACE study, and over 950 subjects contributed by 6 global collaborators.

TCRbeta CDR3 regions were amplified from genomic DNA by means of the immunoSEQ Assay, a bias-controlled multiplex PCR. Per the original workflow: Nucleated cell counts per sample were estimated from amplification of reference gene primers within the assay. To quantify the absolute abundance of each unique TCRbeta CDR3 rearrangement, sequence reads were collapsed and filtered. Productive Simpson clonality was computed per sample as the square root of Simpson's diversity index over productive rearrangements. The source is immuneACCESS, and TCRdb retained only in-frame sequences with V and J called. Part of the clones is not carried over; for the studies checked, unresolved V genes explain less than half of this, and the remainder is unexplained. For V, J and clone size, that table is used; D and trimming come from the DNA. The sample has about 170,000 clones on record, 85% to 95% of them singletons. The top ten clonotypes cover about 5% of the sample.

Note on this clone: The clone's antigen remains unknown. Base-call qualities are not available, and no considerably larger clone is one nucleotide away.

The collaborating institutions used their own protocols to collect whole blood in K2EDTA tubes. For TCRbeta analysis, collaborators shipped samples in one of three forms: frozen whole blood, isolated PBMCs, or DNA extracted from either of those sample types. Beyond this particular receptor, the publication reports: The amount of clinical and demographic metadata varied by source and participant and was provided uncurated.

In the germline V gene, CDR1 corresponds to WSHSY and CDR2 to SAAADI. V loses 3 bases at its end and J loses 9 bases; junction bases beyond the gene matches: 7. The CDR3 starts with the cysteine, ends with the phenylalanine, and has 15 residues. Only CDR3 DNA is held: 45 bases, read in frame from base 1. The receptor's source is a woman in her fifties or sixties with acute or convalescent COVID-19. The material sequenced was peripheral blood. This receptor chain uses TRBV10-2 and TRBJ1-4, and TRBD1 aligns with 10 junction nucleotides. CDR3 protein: CASSEGAGQGKKLFF. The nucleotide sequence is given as TGCGCCAGCAGTGAAGGGGCGGGACAGGGGAAAAAACTGTTTTTT.